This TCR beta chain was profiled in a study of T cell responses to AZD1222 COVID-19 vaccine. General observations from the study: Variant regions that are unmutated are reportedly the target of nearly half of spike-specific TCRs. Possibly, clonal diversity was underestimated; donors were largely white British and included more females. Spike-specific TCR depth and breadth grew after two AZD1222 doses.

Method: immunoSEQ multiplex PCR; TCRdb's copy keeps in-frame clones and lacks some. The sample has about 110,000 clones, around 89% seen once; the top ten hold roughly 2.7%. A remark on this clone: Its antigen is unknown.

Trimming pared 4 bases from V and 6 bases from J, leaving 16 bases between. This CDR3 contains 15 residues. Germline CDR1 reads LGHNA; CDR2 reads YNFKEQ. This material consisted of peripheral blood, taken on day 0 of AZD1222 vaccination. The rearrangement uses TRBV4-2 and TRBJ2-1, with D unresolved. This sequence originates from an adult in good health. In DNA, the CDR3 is TGTGCCAGCAGCCCACAGCCCCTTAGATCCAATGAGCAGTTCTTC. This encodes CASSPQPLRSNEQFF.